Shown below are 6 T cell receptor beta chains from a single sample sequenced in a study of T-cell reconstitution after alpha-beta-depleted transplantation in children. Unique molecular identifiers featured in how the TCRbeta library was prepared. MiXCR was run by TCRdb on the PCR reads, yielding one entry per CDR3 protein. The data hold roughly 590,000 distinct CDR3 sequences, with approximately 16% observed a single time. Here the sequenced sample was PBMCs from the stem cell graft donor, taken from the stem cell graft. The receptor set was obtained from a human donor who donated a stem cell graft to a child with acute myeloid leukemia.

V gene TRBV3-1 combines with J gene TRBJ1-3; D gene ambiguous. Trimming cost V 0 bases and J 4 bases, with 13 bases left between them. Per germline, CDR1 LGHDT and CDR2 YNNKEL (reference sequence). The CDR3 sequence is 16 residues long. CDR3 protein: CASSQDGPGTGNTIYF. Here the CDR3 DNA reads TGTGCCAGCAGCCAAGACGGACCGGGAACCGGAAACACCATATATTTT.

This clonotype has only a few counts. The chain has TRBV28 and TRBJ1-5, with D hard to call. V was trimmed by 3 bases and J by 2 bases, leaving 8 bases between them. The germline gives CDR1 MDHEN, CDR2 SYDVKM. The CDR3 covers 14 residues. This CDR3 is CASSFVRRNQPQHF. Written as DNA, the CDR3 is TGTGCCAGCAGTTTTGTCAGGCGCAATCAGCCCCAGCATTTT. The full variable domain, in which reference TRBV28 and TRBJ1-5 provide the parts outside the CDR3, is DVKVTQSSRYLVKRTGEKVFLECVQDMDHENMFWYRQDPGLGLRLIYFSYDVKMKEKGDIPEGYSVSREKKERFSLILESASTNQTSMYLCASSFVRRNQPQHFGDGTRLSIL.

This chain uses TRBV7-9 with TRBJ2-1; 8 nucleotides agree with TRBD2. J lost 7 bases, V lost 4 bases, and 12 bases had no gene match. Germline V gene data show CDR1 as SEHNR and CDR2 as FQNEAQ (reference sequence). The CDR3 is made up of 16 amino acids. The chain's CDR3 is CASSSFGGAEGNEQFF. CDR3 sequence (DNA): TGTGCCAGCAGCTCCTTCGGGGGGGCCGAGGGGAATGAGCAGTTCTTC.

J is TRBJ1-2 and V is TRBV21-1. TRBV21-1 has pseudogene status. The CDR3 totals 11 residues. The CDR3 region has the DNA TGTGCCAGCTCAAGGTTGGATGGCTACACCTTC. Its protein is CASSRLDGYTF.

The chain recombines TRBV10-3 with TRBJ1-5; possibly TRBD1 for D (5 bases). The CDR3 is 15 residues long. In germline, CDR1 is ENHRY, CDR2 SYGVKD. V was cut by 8 bases and J by 3 bases, with 17 bases left in between. The CDR3 nucleotides are TGTGCCATCTCCCCAGGGCAGCCTTTCAATCAGCCCCAGCATTTT. Amino acid sequence: CAISPGQPFNQPQHF.

The CDR3 coding sequence is TGCGCCAGCAGCGGACCACTAGCGGCCACCTACAATGAGCAGTTCTTC. It translates to CASSGPLAATYNEQFF. V and J are TRBV5-1 and TRBJ2-1; 8 bases agree with TRBD2. The V segment lost 4 bases and the J segment 2 bases; nucleotides outside the gene matches: 8. This CDR3 comprises 16 residues. Germline CDR1 reads SGHRS; CDR2 reads YFSETQ.